The clone carrying this TCR beta chain occurred once. What it recognizes is unknown. The V end was cut by 5 bases, the J end by 2 bases, with 13 bases between. The germline V gene encodes CDR1 SGHAT and CDR2 FQNNGV. The CDR3 spans 15 residues. The PCR contained 60 Vbeta and 13 Jbeta primers. Here immunoSEQ multiplex PCR was the method, and the copy in TCRdb shows in-frame clones only, minus some. Of more than 95,000 clones in the sample, more than 75% were seen once. The source of the sample is a study of cytomegalovirus exposure and HLA in healthy donors. Notes on the study in general: A classifier reportedly called cytomegalovirus status with high sensitivity and specificity. Altogether, 160 or so TCR beta chains were recorded as cytomegalovirus-associated. Among donors in an Asian-associated ancestry cluster, a later analysis reportedly found fewer N-insertions than the roughly 670-donor mean. Most observed TCR sequences were rare, whereas some public TCRs were detected in many donors.

This chain uses TRBV11-2 with TRBJ1-3, with a possible D match to TRBD1 (5 bases). Sequenced material: PBMCs. The sequence was obtained from a man aged 40-50 years in good health and CMV-seronegative. The CDR3 coding sequence is TGTGCCAGCAGCCCAGTTCGGGGGGCTGGAAACACCATATATTTT. Its protein product is CASSPVRGAGNTIYF.